These 15 T cell receptor beta chains originate from one sample sequenced in a study of T cell repertoires in aging, cancer and after chemotherapy. Rearranged V-D-J TRB sequences were amplified with a mixed TRB-A/B primer pool. TCRdb re-derived calls from the multiplex PCR reads in MiXCR, one entry per CDR3 protein. The table includes roughly 570 distinct CDR3 sequences, more than 25% detected once. Peripheral blood genomic DNA, not sorted cells or RNA, was the template. Sequenced: blood. The receptor set was obtained from a human donor with a solid tumor.

CDR3 amino acids: CASSLWTGETQYF. The DNA for the CDR3 is TGTGCCAGCAGCCTCTGGACAGGGGAGACCCAGTACTTC. This chain connects TRBV14 to TRBJ2-5, with TRBD1 matching over 8 bases. The CDR3 runs to 13 residues. Per the germline V gene, CDR1 is SGHDN and CDR2 is FVKESK. The V and J ends lost 4 bases and 5 bases, in that order; junction bases with no gene match: 3.

The chain couples TRBV7-3 to TRBJ2-1, with D perhaps matching TRBD2 (5 bases). Germline V CDR1 and CDR2: SGHTA, FQGTGA. Deletions cut 0 bases from V and 7 bases from J, with 7 bases between. The CDR3 is 13 residues long. In DNA, the CDR3 is TGTGCCAGCAGCTTAACTAGCGCGAATGAGCAGTTCTTC. Amino acid sequence: CASSLTSANEQFF.

The gene calls are TRBV28 and TRBJ2-7; D assignment may be TRBD1 or TRBD2 (5 bases each). V was pared by 2 bases and J by 3 bases, with 5 bases between. In germline, CDR1 is MDHEN, CDR2 SYDVKM. The CDR3 length is 12 residues. Here the CDR3 DNA reads TGTGCCAGCAGTTTAGGGGGCTACGAGCAGTACTTC. This encodes CASSLGGYEQYF.

This clonotype is classed as large. The rearrangement links TRBV19 to TRBJ1-5, with 9 bases fitting TRBD1. Germline V CDR1 and CDR2: LNHDA, SQIVND (reference sequence). The CDR3 length is 14 residues. Trimming removed 11 bases from V and 6 bases from J; junction bases left unmatched: 11. CDR3 residues: CAGGTGGAGQPQHF. Here the CDR3 DNA reads TGTGCCGGCGGAACAGGGGGCGCGGGTCAGCCCCAGCATTTT.

This clonotype rates as large (0.1 to 1%). The chain employs TRBV6-2 or TRBV6-3 and TRBJ1-3, with D hard to call. This CDR3 is built from 15 residues. The V gene lost 8 bases and the J gene lost 0 bases, with 14 bases spanning the gap. The V gene's germline CDR1 is MNHEY and CDR2 SVGEGT. The CDR3, as DNA: TGTGCCAGCCGGCGTGGACGCCTCTCTGGAAACACCATATATTTT. It codes for CASRRGRLSGNTIYF.

The chain is built from TRBV21-1 and TRBJ2-7; the table's D call of TRBD2 was not tested on the DNA. TRBV21-1 is annotated as a pseudogene. The CDR3 totals 16 residues. The CDR3 DNA follows: TGTGCCAGCAGCAAAGGGGGAGGTGACTACTCCTACGAGCAGTACTTC. Amino acids: CASSKGGGDYSYEQYF.

The chain combines TRBV6-5 with TRBJ1-5; TRBD1 aligns across 7 bases. Germline V gene sequence: CDR1 MNHEY, CDR2 SVGAGI. The trim removed 7 bases at V and 1 base at J, leaving 4 bases unmatched. There are 14 residues in the CDR3. The CDR3 loop is CASTTGDSNQPQHF. For the CDR3, the DNA is TGTGCCAGCACAACAGGGGACAGCAATCAGCCCCAGCATTTT.

The chain employs TRBV12-3 or TRBV12-4 and TRBJ1-3; 8 bases are shared with TRBD1. The CDR3 covers 17 residues. J was trimmed by 0 bases and V by 7 bases; bases with no gene match: 11. CDR3 sequence: CASIKGQGSGSGNTIYF. CDR3 nucleotide sequence: TGTGCCAGCATTAAAGGACAGGGCTCGGGCTCTGGAAACACCATATATTTT.

The chain links TRBV4-3 to TRBJ2-1; tentatively, D is TRBD2 (6 bases). Trimming took off 3 bases at V and 7 bases at J, with 13 bases between the two ends. The germline V gene has CDR1 LGHNA and CDR2 YSLEER. The length of the CDR3 is 14 residues. CDR3 sequence: CASSQGTGSNEQFF. As DNA, the CDR3 is TGCGCCAGCAGCCAGGGGACCGGGAGTAATGAGCAGTTCTTC.

This clonotype was recorded a few times. CDR3 coding DNA: TGTGCCACCTCCCCCCGACCTAAAAGCGAGCAGTACTTC. Encoded protein: CATSPRPKSEQYF. The chain links TRBV14 to TRBJ2-7; D not resolved. The V gene's germline CDR1 is SGHDN and CDR2 FVKESK. The CDR3 consists of 13 residues. The V gene lost 10 bases and the J gene lost 6 bases, with 19 bases spanning the gap.

This clonotype counts as large (0.1 to 1%). V usage is TRBV4-2 and J usage is TRBJ1-5; D is possibly TRBD1 (5 bases). The length of the CDR3 is 16 residues. The germline V gene has CDR1 LGHNA and CDR2 YNFKEQ. V shed 0 bases and J shed 0 bases, with 9 bases lying between them. The CDR3 sequence: CASSQEAGASNQPQHF. The CDR3 coding sequence is TGTGCCAGCAGCCAAGAGGCCGGGGCTAGCAATCAGCCCCAGCATTTT.

By share, this clonotype counts as medium-sized. The chain couples TRBV27 to TRBJ1-1; D unclear. Germline V gene data show CDR1 as MNHEY and CDR2 as SMNVEV (reference sequence). The CDR3 sequence is 13 residues long. V lost 2 bases and J lost 2, with 6 bases in between. The CDR3 protein is CASSLNGNTEAFF. The CDR3 DNA is TGTGCCAGCAGTTTAAACGGCAACACTGAAGCTTTCTTT.

The chain joins TRBV5-1 to TRBJ1-4, with unresolved D. The CDR3 is 16 amino acids. Germline lookup yields CDR1 SGHRS and CDR2 YFSETQ. Deletions cut 2 bases from V and 3 bases from J, with 14 bases between. The DNA of the CDR3 is TGCGCCAGCAGCTTTGGCACCTACAAACCTAATGAAAAACTGTTTTTT. Its protein product is CASSFGTYKPNEKLFF. The full variable domain, its missing parts supplied by reference TRBV5-1 and TRBJ1-4, is KAGVTQTPRYLIKTRGQQVTLSCSPISGHRSVSWYQQTPGQGLQFLFEYFSETQRNKGNFPGRFSGRQFSNSRSEMNVSTLELGDSALYLCASSFGTYKPNEKLFFGSGTQLSVL.

In its sample, this clonotype ranks as medium-sized (0.01 to 0.1%). The V and J genes are TRBV7-2 and TRBJ2-1, with a tentative D call TRBD1 (5 bases). Looked up from germline, CDR1 is SGHTA and CDR2 is FQGNSA. The CDR3 is 14 residues long. V was clipped by 6 bases and J by 7 bases, with 16 bases between them. In nucleotides, the CDR3 is TGTGCCAGCAGTTTTCAGGGTAGGGATAATGAGCAGTTCTTC. Its translation is CASSFQGRDNEQFF. Full variable domain (rest looked up from reference TRBV7-2 and TRBJ2-1): GAGVSQSPSNKVTEKGKDVELRCDPISGHTALYWYRQSLGQGLEFLIYFQGNSAPDKSGLPSDRFSAERTGGSVSTLTIQRTQQEDSAVYLCASSFQGRDNEQFFGPGTRLTVL.

In this sample, this clonotype is large. The V gene is TRBV6-5, the J gene TRBJ1-1, with TRBD1 identical over 10 bases. This CDR3 has 19 residues. V trimming: 3 bases; J trimming: 6 bases; junction bases outside the gene matches: 19. Germline CDR1 is MNHEY and CDR2 is SVGAGI. CDR3 nucleotides: TGTGCCAGCAGTTATTCCCCCCCGGGACAGGGGATTGTGGGCGCTGAAGCTTTCTTT. Amino acid sequence: CASSYSPPGQGIVGAEAFF.